The 21 T cell receptor beta chains presented below share a single source sample, sequenced in a study of T-cell reconstitution after alpha-beta-depleted transplantation in children (TCRdb year 2016). Libraries came from PCR. The run used an Illumina HiSeq 2500. TCR libraries were prepared with molecular barcoding, using unique molecular identifiers to normalize TCRbeta repertoire quantification. Using fastp trimming at Q25 and MiXCR clonotype assembly, TCRdb reanalyzed the public sequencing data and kept in-frame beta chains. Every distinct CDR3 protein forms one entry, paired with its most common genes and DNA. The sample data list about 500,000 distinct CDR3 sequences, and around a third of these were observed just once. More than 2% of the sample goes to the ten largest clones. This sample comprised PBMCs from the stem cell graft donor, obtained from the stem cell graft. These receptors were taken from a human donor who donated a stem cell graft to a child with aplastic anemia.

V gene TRBV6-5 combines with J gene TRBJ2-7, with D perhaps TRBD2 (6 bases). The CDR3 covers 14 residues. Germline V gives CDR1 MNHEY, CDR2 SVGAGI. Trimming removed 2 bases at V and 3 bases at J, with 11 bases between. The chain's CDR3 is CASSYRDFGYEQYF. The CDR3 DNA follows: TGTGCCAGCAGTTACCGGGACTTTGGCTACGAGCAGTACTTC.

The V and J genes are TRBV5-1 and TRBJ2-1; 10 bases map to TRBD2. V shed 0 bases and J 10 bases; nucleotides not matched to a gene: 7. Germline CDR1 reads SGHRS; CDR2 reads YFSETQ. The CDR3 extends over 15 amino acids. The CDR3 bases are TGCGCCAGCAGCTTGGAGGCTAGCGGGAGCCGGGAGCAGTTCTTC. It translates to CASSLEASGSREQFF.

The J gene is TRBJ2-1, the V gene TRBV29-1, with TRBD2 matching 9 bases. The length of the CDR3 is 14 residues. The J segment lost 7 bases and the V segment lost 3 bases, leaving 7 bases of the junction unmatched. The germline V gene has CDR1 SQVTM and CDR2 ANQGSEA. The CDR3 loop is CSVEASGTGNEQFF. The DNA for the CDR3 is TGCAGCGTTGAGGCTAGCGGGACGGGAAATGAGCAGTTCTTC.

The chain joins TRBV5-1 to TRBJ1-5; 11 bases line up with TRBD1. The germline gives CDR1 SGHRS, CDR2 YFSETQ. Unmatched junction bases numbered 6, after V lost 5 bases and J lost 5 bases. The CDR3 contains 15 residues. CDR3 sequence (DNA): TGCGCCAGCAGACCGGGACAGGGGGTTCATCAGCCCCAGCATTTT. This gives the protein CASRPGQGVHQPQHF.

The rearrangement joins TRBV29-1 to TRBJ1-4; D is unresolved. Per germline, CDR1 SQVTM and CDR2 ANQGSEA. The CDR3 length is 12 residues. V was pared by 2 bases and J by 8 bases, with 9 bases between. The CDR3 loop is CSVESREEKLFF. The CDR3 coding sequence is TGCAGCGTTGAAAGTCGGGAGGAAAAACTGTTTTTT.

This clonotype was detected once. The chain has TRBV6-2 or TRBV6-3 and TRBJ1-5, with TRBD1 identical over 10 bases. CDR1 is MNHEY, CDR2 SVGEGT, per germline. V shed 2 bases and J 3 bases; nucleotides not matched to a gene: 4. This CDR3 spans 16 amino acids. The chain's CDR3 is CASSYPTGGNNQPQHF. DNA of the CDR3: TGTGCCAGCAGTTACCCGACAGGGGGCAACAATCAGCCCCAGCATTTT.

CDR3 in amino acids: CSAREDRGTNQPQHF. CDR3 DNA: TGCAGTGCTAGAGAGGACAGGGGGACAAATCAGCCCCAGCATTTT. The V and J genes are TRBV20-1 and TRBJ1-5; TRBD1 aligns across 10 bases. This CDR3 region has 15 residues. Germline V gene data show CDR1 as DFQATT and CDR2 as SNEGSKA (reference sequence). After removal of 0 bases from V and 4 bases from J, the junction contained 3 bases not matched to a gene.

The V gene is TRBV7-9, the J gene TRBJ1-3; no clear D. CDR3 size: 14 residues. Trimming took 1 base from V and 2 from J, leaving 6 bases between them. Germline assignment: CDR1 SEHNR and CDR2 FQNEAQ (reference sequence). The chain's CDR3 is CASSLVTPGNTIYF. The CDR3 coding sequence is TGTGCCAGCAGCTTAGTCACTCCTGGAAACACCATATATTTT. Looking up the rest from reference TRBV7-9 and TRBJ1-3 gives the full variable domain: DTGVSQNPRHKITKRGQNVTFRCDPISEHNRLYWYRQTLGQGPEFLTYFQNEAQLEKSRLLSDRFSAERPKGSFSTLEIQRTEQGDSAMYLCASSLVTPGNTIYFGEGSWLTVV.

This chain connects TRBV6-5 to TRBJ2-1; D is uncertain. The V and J ends lost 6 bases and 6 bases respectively, with 9 bases between them. Germline-derived CDR1 and CDR2 are MNHEY and SVGAGI. CDR3 length: 12 residues. The CDR3 sequence is CASSSRINEQFF. In nucleotides, the CDR3 is TGTGCCAGCAGCTCCCGAATCAATGAGCAGTTCTTC.

This clonotype came up a few times. The V gene is TRBV5-6, the J gene TRBJ2-7; 7 bases are shared with TRBD2. CDR1 is SGHDT, CDR2 YYEEEE, per germline. V trimming: 3 bases; J trimming: 7 bases; junction bases outside the gene matches: 16. This CDR3 is 16 amino acids long. CDR3 loop: CASSWSSGIASGEQYF. Written as DNA, the CDR3 is TGTGCCAGCAGCTGGAGCAGCGGGATTGCTTCGGGGGAGCAGTACTTC.

The chain employs TRBV20-1 and TRBJ2-1; TRBD2 aligns across 15 bases. V trimming: 5 bases; J trimming: 16 bases; junction bases outside the gene matches: 12. The CDR3 length is 14 residues. Germline loops: CDR1 DFQATT, CDR2 SNEGSKA (reference sequence). CDR3 sequence reads: CSASSGLAGGLDFF. The CDR3 DNA reads TGCAGTGCTTCCTCGGGACTAGCGGGAGGCCTAGACTTCTTC.

V is TRBV20-1 and J is TRBJ2-1, with a tentative D call TRBD2 (6 bases). V lost 0 bases and J 13 bases, leaving 22 bases between the germline ends. Germline V gene sequence: CDR1 DFQATT, CDR2 SNEGSKA (reference sequence). CDR3 length: 15 residues. The CDR3 coding sequence is TGCAGTGCTAGAGACCCGGGAACCCCTAAGGGAGGACAGTTCTTC. Its protein product is CSARDPGTPKGGQFF.

The chain combines TRBV18 with TRBJ2-4; D possibly corresponds to TRBD2 (6 bases). This CDR3 has 14 residues. Germline CDR1 reads KGHSH; CDR2 reads LQKENI. Trimming stripped 4 bases from V and 6 bases from J, with 13 bases between. This CDR3 reads CASSQAGGRNIQYF. CDR3 DNA sequence: TGTGCCAGCTCACAGGCTGGAGGGAGAAACATTCAGTACTTC.

This clonotype came up a few times. J is TRBJ2-1 and V is TRBV7-2; 9 positions agree with TRBD2. CDR3 length equals 16 residues. Germline V gene sequence: CDR1 SGHTA, CDR2 FQGNSA. V trimming: 4 bases; J trimming: 6 bases; junction bases outside the gene matches: 10. Written as DNA, the CDR3 is TGTGCCAGCAGCTGGAAGACTAGCGGAAGTTTCAATGAGCAGTTCTTC. Translated, it gives CASSWKTSGSFNEQFF.

J is TRBJ1-1 and V is TRBV5-1; 7 bases agree with TRBD1. This CDR3 region has 14 residues. The J segment lost 4 bases and the V segment lost 0 bases, leaving 3 bases of the junction unmatched. Germline V gives CDR1 SGHRS, CDR2 YFSETQ. The DNA for the CDR3 is TGCGCCAGCAGCTTGGAGTACAGGGGCACTGAAGCTTTCTTT. Its translation: CASSLEYRGTEAFF.

The chain has TRBV20-1 and TRBJ2-7; 11 positions match TRBD2. The CDR3 sequence is 13 residues long. The germline V gene encodes CDR1 DFQATT and CDR2 SNEGSKA (reference sequence). The V segment lost 2 bases and the J segment 7 bases; nucleotides outside the gene matches: 4. Here the CDR3 reads CSARYSGRAEQYV. The CDR3 nucleotides are TGCAGTGCTAGATATAGCGGGAGGGCGGAGCAGTACGTC.

This clonotype was recorded a few times. The rearrangement links TRBV20-1 to TRBJ2-1; TRBD2 aligns across 12 bases. Germline V gene data show CDR1 as DFQATT and CDR2 as SNEGSKA (reference sequence). The CDR3 extends over 17 amino acids. Trimming removed 5 bases from V and 2 bases from J; junction bases left unmatched: 10. The CDR3, as DNA: TGCAGTGCTCGGACTAGCGGGGTTACCTTTCCCTACAATGAGCAGTTCTTC. Translating gives CSARTSGVTFPYNEQFF.

The genes are TRBV10-3 and TRBJ2-7; perhaps TRBD1 as D (5 bases). Between the trimmed V and J ends, which lost 4 bases and 0 bases, there was a span of 10 bases. CDR3 length equals 14 residues. The V gene's germline CDR1 is ENHRY and CDR2 SYGVKD. The CDR3 loop reads CAISGQSSSYEQYF. The CDR3 DNA follows: TGTGCCATCAGTGGACAGTCGAGCTCCTACGAGCAGTACTTC.

The rearrangement links TRBV6-5 to TRBJ2-2, with TRBD2 matching 14 bases. The CDR3 runs to 17 residues. Losses at the gene ends were 2 bases for V and 7 bases for J; bases not matched to a gene: 6. CDR1 and CDR2 from the germline V gene are MNHEY and SVGAGI. The DNA for the CDR3 is TGTGCCAGCAGTTACGGGGGACTAGCGGGAGTTAACGGGGAGCTGTTTTTT. Translated, it gives CASSYGGLAGVNGELFF.

The chain is built from TRBV5-1 and TRBJ1-1, with TRBD1 matching over 11 bases. This CDR3 is 14 amino acids long. The V and J ends lost 3 bases and 5 bases, in that order; junction bases with no gene match: 3. Germline values: CDR1 SGHRS, CDR2 YFSETQ. The DNA for the CDR3 is TGCGCCAGCAGCTGGGGACAGGGGGTGACTGAAGCTTTCTTT. Protein: CASSWGQGVTEAFF.

The chain is built from TRBV11-1 and TRBJ2-1; D may be TRBD2 (7 bases). V gave up 5 bases and J gave up 1 base, with 15 bases separating them. Germline CDR1 is SGHAT and CDR2 is FQDESV (reference sequence). The CDR3 is made up of 16 amino acids. The DNA for the CDR3 is TGTGCCAGCAGCCGGGGAGGGGGGGGTTCCTACAATGAGCAGTTCTTC. This translates into CASSRGGGGSYNEQFF.